The subject of this entry is one T cell receptor beta chain. Antigen unknown. The data originate from a study of shared clonotypes between healthy human individuals. Libraries were prepared by immunoSEQ multiplex PCR; TCRdb keeps only in-frame clonotypes and omits some of them. The table includes about a million clones, around four fifths detected once. Points from the study as a whole: Owing to a small donor count, the genetic and exposure-history diversity represented was limited. All-four-donor shared clonotypes had higher generation probabilities than non-shared clonotypes did.

Germline lookup yields CDR1 ENHRY and CDR2 SYGVKD. The CDR3 totals 16 residues. V lost 4 bases, J lost 3 bases, and 4 bases stayed unmatched. The sequence was obtained from a man younger than 35 in good health. Specimen: memory CD4+ T cells sorted from blood. Subset indicated: CD45RA-negative fraction. The chain links TRBV10-3 to TRBJ1-4, with 11 positions matching TRBD1. The CDR3 coding sequence is TGTGCCATCAGTGCGGGACAGGGGGTTTCTAATGAAAAACTGTTTTTT. Its translation is CAISAGQGVSNEKLFF.